In this sample, the clone carrying this T cell receptor beta chain turned up many times. The V gene's germline CDR1 is LGHDT and CDR2 YNNKEL (reference sequence). Between the trimmed V and J ends, which lost 4 bases and 3 bases, there was a span of 13 bases. The CDR3 has 15 residues. These data originate in a study of T cells in Graves' hyperthyroidism and ophthalmopathy. Amplified regions were TCR beta CDR3 sequences from RNA transcripts. An initial round of RT-PCR targeting the TCR CDR3 relied on the HTBI primer set. TCRdb analysed the multiplex PCR reads with MiXCR anew, one entry per CDR3 protein. The sample yields 300,000 to 450,000 distinct CDR3 sequences, approximately 17% seen once.

This TCR came from a man aged 18 to 30 with Graves' ophthalmopathy. V and J are TRBV3-1 and TRBJ2-1, with D perhaps TRBD2 (5 bases). Sequencing used blood. Written as DNA, the CDR3 is TGTGCCAGCAGCCCCTCCGGGGATGTCTACAATGAGCAGTTCTTC. It encodes CASSPSGDVYNEQFF.